Shown below are 20 T cell receptor beta chains from a single sample sequenced in a study of cytomegalovirus exposure and HLA in healthy donors. Repertoires were generated with immunoSEQ multiplex PCR, while TCRdb's copy carries only in-frame clones and drops some. The sample consists of roughly 350,000 clones, about nine tenths of them appearing once. The sample comprised PBMCs. The receptors derive from a young woman in good health and CMV-seronegative.

There are a few counts of this clone. The chain couples TRBV7-9 to TRBJ2-7; D remains unclear. The germline V and J ends were trimmed by 1 base and 0 bases, with 13 bases remaining between them. Germline V CDR1 and CDR2: SEHNR, FQNEAQ (reference sequence). This CDR3 contains 16 residues. In DNA form, the CDR3 reads TGTGCCAGCAGCTTAGTGGTGGGCCAGAGCTCCTACGAGCAGTACTTC. Its protein product is CASSLVVGQSSYEQYF.

The chain links TRBV5-6 to TRBJ2-7; 7 bases agree with TRBD1. The CDR3 has 15 amino acids. Germline CDR1 and CDR2: SGHDT and YYEEEE. J lost 2 bases, V lost 4 bases, and 9 bases had no gene match. The chain's CDR3 is CASSQFRDRAYEQYF. CDR3 coding DNA: TGTGCCAGCAGCCAATTCCGGGACAGAGCCTACGAGCAGTACTTC.

The chain combines TRBV7-3 with TRBJ2-5; 8 bases align to TRBD2. Per germline, CDR1 SGHTA and CDR2 FQGTGA. CDR3 length equals 17 residues. Trimming at V came to 2 bases and at J to 1 base, leaving 9 bases not matched to a gene. The CDR3 is CASSLGPGGGGQETQYF. In DNA, the CDR3 is TGTGCCAGCAGCTTAGGCCCGGGAGGGGGGGGCCAAGAGACCCAGTACTTC.

V is TRBV18 and J is TRBJ2-7; possible D gene TRBD2, 6 bases. Trimming removed 4 bases at V and 1 base at J, with 20 bases between. The germline V gene has CDR1 KGHSH and CDR2 LQKENI. This CDR3 contains 17 residues. This chain's CDR3 is CASSQQSGGVTSYEQYF. In DNA form, the CDR3 reads TGTGCCAGCTCACAGCAGTCAGGCGGGGTTACTTCCTACGAGCAGTACTTC.

Turning to this clone: At the DNA level, this CDR3 is encoded by other sequences in the same sample as well. The genes are TRBV5-4 and TRBJ2-1; a weak D match, TRBD1 (6 bases). Germline CDR1 is SGHNT and CDR2 is YYREEE (reference sequence). This CDR3 is built from 15 residues. V shed 2 bases and J shed 1 base, with 10 bases lying between them. DNA for the CDR3: TGTGCCAGCAGCTTAGGGGGATCTTCCTACAATGAGCAGTTCTTC. Protein product: CASSLGGSSYNEQFF.

This clone was seen a single time. The rearrangement links TRBV15 to TRBJ1-1; TRBD1 agrees at 7 bases. The CDR3 length is 18 residues. V lost 0 bases and J lost 1; bases outside the gene matches: 11. Germline V CDR1 and CDR2: LNHNV, YYDKDF (reference sequence). CDR3 sequence (DNA): TGTGCCACCAGCAGAGATCCCCCTCCACAGGGGCCGAACACTGAAGCTTTCTTT. Its protein is CATSRDPPPQGPNTEAFF.

The chain couples TRBV18 to TRBJ2-7, with 7 bases lining up with TRBD1. V lost 3 bases to trimming and J lost 1 base; unmatched junction nucleotides: 15. The CDR3 spans 18 residues. Germline values: CDR1 KGHSH, CDR2 LQKENI. DNA of the CDR3: TGTGCCAGCTCACCGCCCCGGTTGTGGGACAGCGCGTCCTACGAGCAGTACTTC. As protein: CASSPPRLWDSASYEQYF.

V usage is TRBV28 and J usage is TRBJ2-7, with D perhaps TRBD2 (5 bases). The V end was cut by 6 bases, the J end by 2 bases, with 17 bases between. Per the germline V gene, CDR1 is MDHEN and CDR2 is SYDVKM. The CDR3 runs 15 residues. CDR3 DNA sequence: TGTGCCAGCAGCCCTGCCACTAGTTTCGCCTACGAGCAGTACTTC. It specifies CASSPATSFAYEQYF.

The gene calls are TRBV7-2 and TRBJ1-1, with D maybe TRBD1 (5 bases). Germline loops: CDR1 SGHTA, CDR2 FQGNSA. V lost 2 bases and J lost 7, with 14 bases in between. CDR3 length equals 14 residues. The CDR3 nucleotides read TGTGCCAGCAGCTTAATGGGACTTGGGGGTGAAGCTTTCTTT. This translates into CASSLMGLGGEAFF.

The chain recombines TRBV4-3 with TRBJ2-2; 7 positions match TRBD1. Looked up from germline, CDR1 is LGHNA and CDR2 is YSLEER. The CDR3 totals 15 residues. V gave up 2 bases and J gave up 7 bases; unmatched junction bases: 7. The CDR3 DNA reads as TGCGCCAGCAGCCAACCGGGACAGATATTCGGGGAGCTGTTTTTT. This gives the protein CASSQPGQIFGELFF.

The chain carries TRBV27 and TRBJ2-7, with 8 nucleotides matching TRBD1. The V gene's germline CDR1 is MNHEY and CDR2 SMNVEV (reference sequence). The CDR3 contains 15 residues. V gave up 6 bases and J gave up 4 bases; unmatched junction bases: 11. CDR3 nucleotides: TGTGCCAGCAGCCCAGGGGGCAGGGGGTCTTACGAGCAGTACTTC. Translating it yields CASSPGGRGSYEQYF.

The rearrangement links TRBV11-3 to TRBJ2-3; D call uncertain. The CDR3 covers 15 residues. V gave up 2 bases and J gave up 0 bases, with 9 bases separating them. Germline V CDR1 and CDR2: SGHNT, YENEEA. The CDR3 DNA follows: TGTGCCAGCAGCTTACGACTGGCAAGCACAGATACGCAGTATTTT. It translates to CASSLRLASTDTQYF.

The chain couples TRBV28 to TRBJ1-2; D uncertain. Trimming removed 2 bases from V and 4 bases from J, with 11 bases in between. Germline lookup yields CDR1 MDHEN and CDR2 SYDVKM. The CDR3 has 14 residues. The CDR3 sequence: CASSLGRGGYGYTF. CDR3 coding DNA: TGTGCCAGCAGTTTAGGGCGGGGTGGCTATGGCTACACCTTC.

This chain links TRBV4-1 with TRBJ2-3; 16 bases map to TRBD2. CDR1 is MGHRA, CDR2 YSYEKL, per germline. Trimming removed 2 bases from V and 7 bases from J; junction bases left unmatched: 6. This CDR3 is built from 17 residues. CDR3 region: CASSQQGLAGGGNTQYF. In nucleotides, the CDR3 is TGCGCCAGCAGCCAACAGGGACTAGCGGGAGGGGGAAATACGCAGTATTTT.

The rearrangement uses TRBV6-5 and TRBJ2-2, with 7 bases matching TRBD2. This CDR3 has 15 amino acids. V shed 8 bases, J shed 2 bases, and the junction held 8 bases outside the gene matches. CDR1 and CDR2 from the germline V gene are MNHEY and SVGAGI. CDR3 residues: CASGLSGANTGELFF. CDR3 in DNA: TGTGCCAGCGGCTTGAGCGGGGCTAACACCGGGGAGCTGTTTTTT.

The V call is TRBV19, the J call TRBJ2-1; 7 bases match TRBD1. The length of the CDR3 is 16 residues. CDR1 is LNHDA and CDR2 is SQIVND in the germline V gene (reference sequence). With 4 bases clipped from V and 0 bases from J, the junction kept 6 bases outside the gene matches. This CDR3 reads CASSTKQGSSYNEQFF. For the CDR3, the DNA is TGTGCCAGTAGTACCAAACAGGGGAGCTCCTACAATGAGCAGTTCTTC.

The J gene is TRBJ2-7, the V gene TRBV19; TRBD2 matches 7 bases. CDR1 is LNHDA and CDR2 is SQIVND in the germline V gene (reference sequence). The CDR3 is 18 residues long. Losses at the gene ends were 3 bases for V and 4 bases for J; bases not matched to a gene: 18. The CDR3 protein is CASSMQVSGRGSAYEQYF. The CDR3 DNA reads as TGTGCCAGTAGTATGCAAGTTAGCGGGCGAGGAAGCGCGTACGAGCAGTACTTC.

At least ten counts were recorded for this clone. The chain combines TRBV6-4 with TRBJ2-2, with 10 positions matching TRBD2. V was clipped by 0 bases and J by 6 bases; unmatched bases: 1. Germline V gene lookup returns CDR1 MRHNA and CDR2 SNTAGT. This CDR3 spans 15 amino acids. The CDR3 region has the DNA TGTGCCAGCAGTGACTCAGCGGGAGGGCCCGGGGAGCTGTTTTTT. This codes for CASSDSAGGPGELFF.

The V gene is TRBV4-1, the J gene TRBJ1-4, with a weak D call TRBD1 (6 bases). Trimming pared 0 bases from V and 4 bases from J, leaving 12 bases between. The CDR3 has 16 residues. Germline loops: CDR1 MGHRA, CDR2 YSYEKL. CDR3 nucleotide sequence: TGCGCCAGCAGCCAAGATAGGAAACAGGGTAATGAAAAACTGTTTTTT. This encodes CASSQDRKQGNEKLFF.

V and J are TRBV15 and TRBJ2-7; 13 positions agree with TRBD2. Germline V gene lookup returns CDR1 LNHNV and CDR2 YYDKDF (reference sequence). V lost 5 bases and J lost 3; bases outside the gene matches: 4. The CDR3 is 15 amino acids. In DNA form, the CDR3 reads TGTGCCACCAGCCGGACTAGCGGGAGCTACTACGAGCAGTACTTC. Residues: CATSRTSGSYYEQYF. Filled out from reference TRBV15 and TRBJ2-7, the complete variable domain reads DAMVIQNPRYQVTQFGKPVTLSCSQTLNHNVMYWYQQKSSQAPKLLFHYYDKDFNNEADTPDNFQSRRPNTSFCFLDIRSPGLGDTAMYLCATSRTSGSYYEQYFGPGTRLTVT.